The 25 T cell receptor beta chains below come from one sample, sequenced in a study of blood T cell repertoires in COVID-19. This table comes from immunoSEQ multiplex PCR, and its TCRdb copy is limited to in-frame clones, with some not included. The table has about 160,000 clones, over 80% seen once. The sample comprised peripheral blood. These receptors came from a man in his thirties or forties with COVID-19, enrolled during active disease.

This clone showed up just once. The chain combines TRBV4-2 with TRBJ2-5, with 9 bases lining up with TRBD2. The CDR3 has 16 amino acids. Germline trimming cut 0 bases from V and 3 bases from J; bases unmatched to any gene: 5. Germline loops: CDR1 LGHNA, CDR2 YNFKEQ. Here the CDR3 reads CASSQDWASGKETQYF. The CDR3 nucleotides are TGTGCCAGCAGCCAAGATTGGGCTAGCGGGAAAGAGACCCAGTACTTC.

The gene calls are TRBV3-1 (or the pseudogene TRBV3-2) and TRBJ2-7; D not resolved. The length of the CDR3 is 13 residues. The germline CDR1 and CDR2 sequences are LGHDT and YNNKEL (reference sequence). Between the trimmed V and J ends, which lost 0 bases and 3 bases, there was a span of 6 bases. The CDR3 sequence: CASSQESGYEQYF. The DNA of the CDR3 is TGTGCCAGCAGCCAAGAGTCAGGCTACGAGCAGTACTTC.

The V call is TRBV29-1, the J call TRBJ2-3; 9 bases line up with TRBD1. V shed 8 bases and J 3 bases; nucleotides not matched to a gene: 9. This CDR3 has 14 residues. CDR1 is SQVTM, CDR2 ANQGSEA, per germline. CDR3 region: CSSADRGSTDTQYF. The CDR3 coding sequence is TGCAGCTCGGCAGACAGGGGGTCAACAGATACGCAGTATTTT.

The chain links TRBV11-2 to TRBJ2-7; D not resolved. Looked up from germline, CDR1 is SGHAT and CDR2 is FQNNGV. Between the trimmed V and J ends, which lost 1 base and 3 bases, there was a span of 10 bases. The CDR3 totals 14 residues. CDR3 sequence reads: CASSLVADIYEQYF. The CDR3 region has the DNA TGTGCCAGCAGCTTAGTGGCGGATATCTACGAGCAGTACTTC.

The rearrangement uses TRBV12-2 and TRBJ1-5; TRBD1, the table's D call, was not compared with the DNA. TRBV12-2 is annotated as a pseudogene. This CDR3 is 16 amino acids long. This CDR3 reads CASRAPARDRNQPQHF. Here the CDR3 DNA reads TGTGCAAGTCGCGCCCCAGCCCGGGACAGAAATCAGCCCCAGCATTTT.

V is TRBV4-1 and J is TRBJ1-2; TRBD1 matches at 10 bases. Germline V gene lookup returns CDR1 MGHRA and CDR2 YSYEKL. This CDR3 region has 15 residues. V lost 3 bases, J lost 4 bases, and 5 bases stayed unmatched. The CDR3 DNA is TGCGCCAGCAGCCAGACCGGGACAGGGGCCTATGGCTACACCTTC. It is translated as CASSQTGTGAYGYTF.

The gene calls are TRBV18 and TRBJ2-2, with a possible D match to TRBD2 (5 bases). Germline V gene data show CDR1 as KGHSH and CDR2 as LQKENI. The CDR3 is 18 residues long. Deletions cut 1 base from V and 6 bases from J, with 21 bases between. Here the CDR3 reads CASSPLITSRLNAGELFF. DNA for the CDR3: TGTGCCAGCTCACCACTTATTACTAGTCGTCTCAACGCCGGGGAGCTGTTTTTT.

The rearrangement links TRBV5-6 to TRBJ2-5, with 11 bases matching TRBD1. Looked up from germline, CDR1 is SGHDT and CDR2 is YYEEEE. Trimming removed 2 bases from V and 5 bases from J; junction bases left unmatched: 5. The CDR3 extends over 15 amino acids. The CDR3 DNA is TGTGCCAGCAGCTTAGGACAGGGGGCTGGGGAGACCCAGTACTTC. It codes for CASSLGQGAGETQYF.

The chain joins TRBV27 to TRBJ2-3; 8 bases agree with TRBD2. The CDR3 consists of 15 residues. The V gene's germline CDR1 is MNHEY and CDR2 SMNVEV (reference sequence). V was pared by 0 bases and J by 5 bases, with 4 bases of the junction left unmatched. DNA of the CDR3: TGTGCCAGCAGTTTATCACAGCTAGCGGGAGATACGCAGTATTTT. Its translation is CASSLSQLAGDTQYF.

The rearrangement uses TRBV9 and TRBJ2-7; 7 bases are a match to TRBD2. The junction had 7 bases not matched to a gene; V was cut back by 2 bases and J by 5 bases. The germline V gene has CDR1 SGDLS and CDR2 YYNGEE. This CDR3 region has 14 residues. The CDR3 protein is CASSVTGGGDEQYF. Here the CDR3 DNA reads TGTGCCAGCAGCGTTACGGGGGGTGGCGACGAGCAGTACTTC. Looking up the rest from reference TRBV9 and TRBJ2-7 gives the full variable domain: DSGVTQTPKHLITATGQRVTLRCSPRSGDLSVYWYQQSLDQGLQFLIQYYNGEERAKGNILERFSAQQFPDLHSELNLSSLELGDSALYFCASSVTGGGDEQYFGPGTRLTVT.

This chain connects TRBV6-4 to TRBJ2-1; 14 nucleotides align to TRBD2. V lost 2 bases to trimming and J lost 9 bases; unmatched junction nucleotides: 15. The CDR3 has 19 residues. Germline V gives CDR1 MRHNA, CDR2 SNTAGT. For the CDR3, the DNA is TGTGCCAGCAGTGACGCCAGGACTAGCGGGAGGCTCATTGTCGGTGAGCAGTTCTTC. Translated: CASSDARTSGRLIVGEQFF.

The chain combines TRBV7-2 with TRBJ1-5; 9 bases align to TRBD1. Germline V gene sequence: CDR1 SGHTA, CDR2 FQGNSA. CDR3 length: 15 residues. The junction had 4 bases not matched to a gene; V was cut back by 1 base and J by 6 bases. The CDR3 region has the DNA TGTGCCAGCAGCTTAGGGGACAGGGTGAGTCAGCCCCAGCATTTT. This codes for CASSLGDRVSQPQHF.

This clone was observed a single time. The chain carries TRBV11-2 and TRBJ2-3, with TRBD1 matching 7 bases. The CDR3 spans 16 residues. V shed 5 bases and J 2 bases; nucleotides not matched to a gene: 10. Germline CDR1 is SGHAT and CDR2 is FQNNGV. The CDR3 sequence is CASSSTGVGATDTQYF. In nucleotides, the CDR3 is TGTGCCAGCAGCAGCACAGGGGTTGGGGCCACAGATACGCAGTATTTT. The whole variable domain, filled in from reference TRBV11-2 and TRBJ2-3, reads EAGVAQSPRYKIIEKRQSVAFWCNPISGHATLYWYQQILGQGPKLLIQFQNNGVVDDSQLPKDRFSAERLKGVDSTLKIQPAKLEDSAVYLCASSSTGVGATDTQYFGPGTRLTVL.

The chain employs TRBV10-3 and TRBJ2-3; TRBD2 matches 7 bases. This CDR3 has 15 amino acids. Germline V gene sequence: CDR1 ENHRY, CDR2 SYGVKD. With 2 bases clipped from V and 2 bases from J, the junction kept 4 bases outside the gene matches. CDR3 DNA: TGTGCCATCAGTGAGCAGCGGGGACTCACAGATACGCAGTATTTT. Its protein product is CAISEQRGLTDTQYF.

This chain links TRBV7-8 with TRBJ2-3; 9 positions match TRBD2. The germline V gene encodes CDR1 SGHVS and CDR2 FQNEAQ. The CDR3 spans 19 residues. Germline trimming cut 2 bases from V and 1 base from J; bases unmatched to any gene: 13. CDR3 loop: CASSLWAGGVIEGTDTQYF. CDR3 coding DNA: TGTGCCAGCAGCTTATGGGCGGGAGGGGTTATAGAGGGCACAGATACGCAGTATTTT.

This clone was detected only once. The CDR3 protein is CASSLGQRREAFF. The CDR3 nucleotides are TGTGCCAGCAGCTTGGGACAGAGACGCGAAGCTTTCTTT. This chain joins TRBV7-2 and TRBJ1-1, with TRBD1 matching 7 bases. The V and J ends lost 3 bases and 8 bases, in that order; junction bases with no gene match: 6. This CDR3 contains 13 residues. Germline CDR1 reads SGHTA; CDR2 reads FQGNSA.

The CDR3 sequence is CATSEAQDRGRQETQYF. The CDR3 bases are TGTGCCACCAGTGAAGCTCAAGACAGGGGGCGACAAGAGACCCAGTACTTC. The chain carries TRBV24-1 and TRBJ2-5; 10 bases line up with TRBD1. V was clipped by 4 bases and J by 2 bases; unmatched bases: 9. The CDR3 has 17 amino acids. CDR1 is KGHDR, CDR2 SFDVKD, per germline.

The chain's CDR3 is CASRGTGTVAFF. CDR3 sequence (DNA): TGTGCCAGCAGGGGAACCGGGACAGTGGCTTTCTTT. The V call is TRBV6-5, the J call TRBJ1-1, with TRBD1 identical over 7 bases. J was trimmed by 11 bases and V by 6 bases; bases with no gene match: 9. The CDR3 contains 12 residues. The germline gives CDR1 MNHEY, CDR2 SVGAGI.

The V call is TRBV27, the J call TRBJ1-5; maybe TRBD1 (5 bases). The V end was cut by 6 bases, the J end by 7 bases, with 16 bases between. The CDR3 has 14 amino acids. The germline V gene has CDR1 MNHEY and CDR2 SMNVEV (reference sequence). The CDR3 nucleotides are TGTGCCAGCAGCGGTGGGCAGGGCCAACAGCCCCAGCATTTT. This translates into CASSGGQGQQPQHF.

This chain links TRBV21-1 with TRBJ2-1; the D call TRBD2 from the table was never checked on the DNA. TRBV21-1 is a known pseudogene. This CDR3 contains 12 residues. The CDR3 spells CASSKVEVGQFF. For the CDR3, the DNA is TGTGCCAGCAGCAAAGTAGAGGTAGGGCAGTTCTTC.

The gene calls are TRBV13 and TRBJ1-2; unclear D gene. CDR1 is PRHDT, CDR2 FYEKMQ, per germline (reference sequence). With 5 bases removed from V and 5 bases from J, the gap between germline ends came to 12 bases. The CDR3 extends over 13 amino acids. The DNA for the CDR3 is TGTGCCAGCAGCCTGGGTAGGGAGTATGGCTACACCTTC. Protein sequence: CASSLGREYGYTF.

The chain recombines TRBV7-2 with TRBJ1-5, with 7 bases lining up with TRBD1. The CDR3 covers 17 residues. The V segment lost 5 bases and the J segment 0 bases; nucleotides outside the gene matches: 10. The germline gives CDR1 SGHTA, CDR2 FQGNSA. The CDR3 DNA is TGTGCCAGCAGCACCCCAGGGACAGATTATAGCAATCAGCCCCAGCATTTT. Translating gives CASSTPGTDYSNQPQHF. Looking up the rest from reference TRBV7-2 and TRBJ1-5 gives the full variable domain: GAGVSQSPSNKVTEKGKDVELRCDPISGHTALYWYRQSLGQGLEFLIYFQGNSAPDKSGLPSDRFSAERTGGSVSTLTIQRTQQEDSAVYLCASSTPGTDYSNQPQHFGDGTRLSIL.

This clone was recorded a few times. The V call is TRBV3-1 (or the pseudogene TRBV3-2), the J call TRBJ1-1, with TRBD1 matching 8 bases. V trimming: 2 bases; J trimming: 8 bases; junction bases outside the gene matches: 7. This CDR3 is 14 amino acids long. Germline V CDR1 and CDR2: LGHDT, YNNKEL (reference sequence). The CDR3 is CASSQQGAPTEAFF. The CDR3 nucleotides read TGTGCCAGCAGCCAACAGGGGGCCCCCACGGAAGCTTTCTTT.

This sequence joins TRBV2 and TRBJ2-2; D possibly corresponds to TRBD2 (5 bases). This CDR3 has 15 amino acids. CDR1 is SNHLY and CDR2 is FYNNEI in the germline V gene. V lost 1 base to trimming and J lost 5 bases, with 11 bases between them. The CDR3 DNA sequence: TGTGCCAGCAGTGAAGTGGCACCGGGAACCGGGGAGCTGTTTTTT. Its protein product is CASSEVAPGTGELFF. The full variable domain, with the rest looked up from reference TRBV2 and TRBJ2-2, is EPEVTQTPSHQVTQMGQEVILRCVPISNHLYFYWYRQILGQKVEFLVSFYNNEISEKSEIFDDQFSVERPDGSNFTLKIRSTKLEDSAMYFCASSEVAPGTGELFFGEGSRLTVL.

This chain links TRBV7-8 with TRBJ2-1; 9 bases map to TRBD2. The V gene's germline CDR1 is SGHVS and CDR2 FQNEAQ. Trimming cost V 0 bases and J 6 bases; bases outside gene matches: 6. The CDR3 totals 16 residues. As DNA, the CDR3 is TGTGCCAGCAGCTTAGCTGGCGGGGGGGCCTTCAATGAGCAGTTCTTC. This codes for CASSLAGGGAFNEQFF.